The 7 T cell receptor beta chains below were found in one sample sequenced in a study of T cell responses to AZD1222 COVID-19 vaccine. Clones were read by immunoSEQ multiplex PCR, and TCRdb kept only the in-frame ones, dropping some. The table records 170,000 or so clones, 85% to 95% of them present only once. The material sequenced was peripheral blood, taken on day 0 of AZD1222 vaccination. These TCRs come from an adult in good health.

The V and J genes are TRBV6-1 and TRBJ1-3; D might be TRBD1 (5 bases). The CDR3 totals 15 residues. Trimming pared 1 base from V and 4 bases from J, leaving 11 bases between. Per the germline V gene, CDR1 is MNHNS and CDR2 is SASEGT. The CDR3 DNA is TGTGCCAGCAGTGAAGGGGGCAGTACGGGAAACACCATATATTTT. Protein product: CASSEGGSTGNTIYF.

This sequence joins TRBV5-1 and TRBJ2-2; D ambiguous. The CDR3 contains 16 residues. The germline V gene encodes CDR1 SGHRS and CDR2 YFSETQ. Trimming pared 0 bases from V and 0 bases from J, leaving 9 bases between. In DNA, the CDR3 is TGCGCCAGCAGCTTGGTCGGATATACGAACACCGGGGAGCTGTTTTTT. Translation: CASSLVGYTNTGELFF.

This sequence joins TRBV3-1 (or the pseudogene TRBV3-2) and TRBJ1-6; no firm D call. The V gene's germline CDR1 is LGHDT and CDR2 YNNKEL (reference sequence). V dropped 1 base and J dropped 7 bases, with 8 bases sitting between them. The CDR3 runs 14 residues. In DNA form, the CDR3 reads TGTGCCAGCAGCCAAGCCGCCAGGAATTCACCCCTCCACTTT. Its translation is CASSQAARNSPLHF.

The genes are TRBV5-4 and TRBJ1-2; D may be TRBD1 (5 bases). V was pared by 2 bases and J by 4 bases, with 9 bases between. The CDR3 is 13 amino acids. The germline V gene has CDR1 SGHNT and CDR2 YYREEE (reference sequence). CDR3 bases: TGTGCCAGCAGCTTAGACAGCATCTATGGCTACACCTTC. Encoded protein: CASSLDSIYGYTF.

The chain carries TRBV4-2 and TRBJ2-5, with D perhaps TRBD2 (5 bases). Germline CDR1 LGHNA, CDR2 YNFKEQ. The CDR3 runs to 15 residues. V dropped 1 base and J dropped 5 bases, with 14 bases sitting between them. The CDR3 DNA reads as TGTGCCAGCAGCCAAGGCACTGCCGGGGAGGAGACCCAGTACTTC. Encoded protein: CASSQGTAGEETQYF.

This CDR3 is CSASRGGQGTGSPLHF. In DNA, the CDR3 is TGCAGTGCTAGTAGAGGGGGACAGGGGACGGGGTCACCCCTCCACTTT. The rearrangement links TRBV20-1 to TRBJ1-6, with 10 bases that match TRBD1. This CDR3 spans 16 amino acids. V trimming: 3 bases; J trimming: 10 bases; junction bases outside the gene matches: 12. CDR1 is DFQATT, CDR2 SNEGSKA, per germline (reference sequence).

This chain uses TRBV5-1 with TRBJ2-5; the match to TRBD1 covers 7 bases. Germline V gene lookup returns CDR1 SGHRS and CDR2 YFSETQ. The CDR3 consists of 16 residues. Trimming took 5 bases from V and 1 from J; bases not matched to a gene: 11. The chain's CDR3 is CASSRWGQRSQETQYF. The CDR3, as DNA: TGCGCCAGCAGTCGGTGGGGACAGAGGAGCCAAGAGACCCAGTACTTC.